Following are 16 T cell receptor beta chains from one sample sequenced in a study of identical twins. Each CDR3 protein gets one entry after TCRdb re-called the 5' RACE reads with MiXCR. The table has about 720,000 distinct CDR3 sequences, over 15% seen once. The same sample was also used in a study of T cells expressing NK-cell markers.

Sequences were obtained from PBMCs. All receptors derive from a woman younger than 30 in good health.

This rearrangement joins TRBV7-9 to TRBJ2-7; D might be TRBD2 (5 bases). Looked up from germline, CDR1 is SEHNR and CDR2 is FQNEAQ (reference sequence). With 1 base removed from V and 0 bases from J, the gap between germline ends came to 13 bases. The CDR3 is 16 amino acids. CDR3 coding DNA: TGTGCCAGCAGCTTAGGAGGGATAGGCTACTCCTACGAGCAGTACTTC. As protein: CASSLGGIGYSYEQYF. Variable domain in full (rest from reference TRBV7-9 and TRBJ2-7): DTGVSQNPRHKITKRGQNVTFRCDPISEHNRLYWYRQTLGQGPEFLTYFQNEAQLEKSRLLSDRFSAERPKGSFSTLEIQRTEQGDSAMYLCASSLGGIGYSYEQYFGPGTRLTVT.

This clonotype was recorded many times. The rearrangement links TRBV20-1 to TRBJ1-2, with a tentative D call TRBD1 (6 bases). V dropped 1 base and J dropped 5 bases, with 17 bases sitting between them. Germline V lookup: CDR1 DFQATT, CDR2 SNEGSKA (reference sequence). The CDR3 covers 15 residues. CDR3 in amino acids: CSARVTVGTPYGYTF. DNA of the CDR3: TGCAGTGCTAGAGTAACGGTGGGGACACCTTATGGCTACACCTTC.

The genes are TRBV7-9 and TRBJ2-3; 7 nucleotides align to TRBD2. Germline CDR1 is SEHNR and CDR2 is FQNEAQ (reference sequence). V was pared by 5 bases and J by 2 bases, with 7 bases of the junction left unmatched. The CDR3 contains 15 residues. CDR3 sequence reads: CASSPPRGNTDTQYF. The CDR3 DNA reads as TGTGCCAGCAGCCCCCCGCGGGGGAACACAGATACGCAGTATTTT.

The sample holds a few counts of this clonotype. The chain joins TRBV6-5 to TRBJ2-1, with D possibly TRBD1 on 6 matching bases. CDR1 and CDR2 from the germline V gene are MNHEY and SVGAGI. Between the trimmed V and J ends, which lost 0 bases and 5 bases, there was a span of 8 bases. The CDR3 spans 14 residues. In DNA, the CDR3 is TGTGCCAGCAGTTACTCGGGGGACAACAATGAGCAGTTCTTC. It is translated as CASSYSGDNNEQFF.

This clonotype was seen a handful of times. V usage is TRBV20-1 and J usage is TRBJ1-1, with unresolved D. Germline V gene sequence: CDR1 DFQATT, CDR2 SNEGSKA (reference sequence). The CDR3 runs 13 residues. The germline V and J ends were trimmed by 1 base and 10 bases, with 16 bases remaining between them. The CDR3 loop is CSARAATRYGAFF. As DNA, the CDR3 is TGCAGTGCTAGAGCGGCGACACGTTACGGAGCTTTCTTT.

CDR3 amino acids: CARQGLAVGEQFF. Here the CDR3 DNA reads TGTGCCAGGCAGGGACTAGCGGTGGGGGAGCAGTTCTTC. The rearrangement links TRBV2 to TRBJ2-1; 11 bases match TRBD2. CDR3 length: 13 amino acids. CDR1 is SNHLY and CDR2 is FYNNEI in the germline V gene. The J segment lost 10 bases and the V segment lost 9 bases, leaving 8 bases of the junction unmatched. The whole variable domain, remainder taken from reference TRBV2 and TRBJ2-1, is EPEVTQTPSHQVTQMGQEVILRCVPISNHLYFYWYRQILGQKVEFLVSFYNNEISEKSEIFDDQFSVERPDGSNFTLKIRSTKLEDSAMYFCARQGLAVGEQFFGPGTRLTVL.

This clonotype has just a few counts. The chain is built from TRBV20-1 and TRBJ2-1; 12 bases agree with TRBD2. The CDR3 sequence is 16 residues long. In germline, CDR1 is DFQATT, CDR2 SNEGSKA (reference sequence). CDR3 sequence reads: CTAHPASGRAPGEQFF. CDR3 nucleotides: TGCACAGCACACCCCGCTAGCGGGAGGGCACCGGGTGAGCAGTTCTTC.

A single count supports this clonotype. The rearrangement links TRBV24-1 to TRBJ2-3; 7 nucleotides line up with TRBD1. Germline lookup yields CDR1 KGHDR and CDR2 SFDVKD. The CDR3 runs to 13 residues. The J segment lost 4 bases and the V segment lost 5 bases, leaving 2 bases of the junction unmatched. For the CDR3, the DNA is TGTGCCACCAGTGTAGGGGGCTCAGATACGCAGTATTTT. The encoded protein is CATSVGGSDTQYF.

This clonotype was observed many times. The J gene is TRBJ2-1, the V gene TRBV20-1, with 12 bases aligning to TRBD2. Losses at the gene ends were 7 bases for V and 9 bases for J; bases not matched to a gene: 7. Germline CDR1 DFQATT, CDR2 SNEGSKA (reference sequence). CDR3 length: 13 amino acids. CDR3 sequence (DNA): TGCAGTGTCATGACTAGCGGGGGCCCTGAGCAGTTCTTC. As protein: CSVMTSGGPEQFF.

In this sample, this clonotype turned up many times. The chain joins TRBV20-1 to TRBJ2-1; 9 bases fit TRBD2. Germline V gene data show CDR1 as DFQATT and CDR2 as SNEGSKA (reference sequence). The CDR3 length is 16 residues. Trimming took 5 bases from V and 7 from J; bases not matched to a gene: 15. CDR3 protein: CSAFGRVAGASNEQFF. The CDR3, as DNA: TGCAGTGCTTTCGGCCGGGTAGCGGGAGCGAGTAATGAGCAGTTCTTC.

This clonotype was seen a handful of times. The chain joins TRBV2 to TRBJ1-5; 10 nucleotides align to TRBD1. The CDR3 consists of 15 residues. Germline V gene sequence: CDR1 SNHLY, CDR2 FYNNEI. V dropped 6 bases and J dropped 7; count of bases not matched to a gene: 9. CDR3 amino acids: CASRPGTGVHQPQHF. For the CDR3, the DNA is TGTGCCAGCAGACCCGGGACAGGGGTTCACCAGCCCCAGCATTTT.

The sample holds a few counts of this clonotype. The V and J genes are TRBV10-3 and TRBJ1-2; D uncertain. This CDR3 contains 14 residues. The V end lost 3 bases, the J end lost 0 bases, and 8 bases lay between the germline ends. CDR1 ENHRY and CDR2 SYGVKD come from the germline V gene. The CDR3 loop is CAISEGPPNYGYTF. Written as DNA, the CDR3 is TGTGCCATCAGTGAAGGTCCCCCTAACTATGGCTACACCTTC.

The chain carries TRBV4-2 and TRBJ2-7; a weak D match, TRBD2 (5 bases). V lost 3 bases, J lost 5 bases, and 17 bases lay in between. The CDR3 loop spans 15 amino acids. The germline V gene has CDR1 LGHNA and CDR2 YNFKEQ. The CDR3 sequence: CASSHSSGAGNEQYF. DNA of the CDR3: TGTGCCAGCAGCCACTCCAGCGGTGCCGGAAACGAGCAGTACTTC.

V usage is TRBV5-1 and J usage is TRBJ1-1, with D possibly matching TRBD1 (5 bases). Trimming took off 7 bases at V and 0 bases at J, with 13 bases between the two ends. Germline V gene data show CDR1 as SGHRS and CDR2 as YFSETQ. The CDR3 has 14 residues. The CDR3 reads CASLEGPMNTEAFF. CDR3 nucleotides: TGCGCCAGCTTGGAGGGACCCATGAACACTGAAGCTTTCTTT.

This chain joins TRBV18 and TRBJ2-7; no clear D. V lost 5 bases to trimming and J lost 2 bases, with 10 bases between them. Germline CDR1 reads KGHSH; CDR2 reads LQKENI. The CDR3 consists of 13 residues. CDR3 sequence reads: CASSSTVTYEQYF. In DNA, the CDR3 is TGTGCCAGCTCATCTACGGTTACCTACGAGCAGTACTTC.

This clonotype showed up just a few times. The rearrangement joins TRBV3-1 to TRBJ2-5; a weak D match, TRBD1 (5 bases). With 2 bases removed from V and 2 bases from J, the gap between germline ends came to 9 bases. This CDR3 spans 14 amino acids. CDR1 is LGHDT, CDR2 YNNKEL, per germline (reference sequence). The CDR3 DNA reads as TGTGCCAGCAGCCAAAGGGGTGGGCAAGAGACCCAGTACTTC. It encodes CASSQRGGQETQYF.